This entry is about one TCR beta chain. Germline CDR1 MGHRA, CDR2 YSYEKL. The CDR3 is made up of 15 amino acids. J was trimmed by 6 bases and V by 3 bases; bases with no gene match: 5. The data belong to a study of blood T cell repertoires in COVID-19. Across the study: Spain, Italy and the United States supplied samples that represented acute and convalescent COVID-19. T cells, B-cell-depleted T cells, or PBMCs supplied cDNA or gDNA.

In the original workflow: Amplification with reference gene primers provided the estimates of nucleated cell counts. Assay: immunoSEQ multiplex PCR; the TCRdb copy retains only in-frame clones and omits some. That table gives V, J and clone size, and the DNA gave D and trimming. The sample contains about 100,000 clones, approximately 84% of which appear only once. The chain uses TRBV4-1 and TRBJ2-2, with 9 bases matching TRBD1. The TCR comes from a woman aged 55-70 years with acute or convalescent COVID-19. Sequencing was done on a sample of peripheral blood. The chain's CDR3 is CASSQGTGPSGELFF. The CDR3 DNA sequence: TGCGCCAGCAGCCAGGGGACAGGGCCATCCGGGGAGCTGTTTTTT.